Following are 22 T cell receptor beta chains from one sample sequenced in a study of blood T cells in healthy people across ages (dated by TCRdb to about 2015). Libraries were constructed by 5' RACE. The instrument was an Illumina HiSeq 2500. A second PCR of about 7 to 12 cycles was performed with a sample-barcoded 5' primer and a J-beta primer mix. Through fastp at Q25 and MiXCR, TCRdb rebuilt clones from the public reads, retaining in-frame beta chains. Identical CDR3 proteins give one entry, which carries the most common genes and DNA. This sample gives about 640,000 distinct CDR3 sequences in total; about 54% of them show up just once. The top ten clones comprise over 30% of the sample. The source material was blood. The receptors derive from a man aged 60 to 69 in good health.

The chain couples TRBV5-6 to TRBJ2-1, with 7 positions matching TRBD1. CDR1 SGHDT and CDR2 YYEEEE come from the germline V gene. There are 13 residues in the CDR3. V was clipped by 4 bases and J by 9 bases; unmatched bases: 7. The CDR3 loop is CASSQDRAVEQFF. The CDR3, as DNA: TGTGCCAGCAGCCAAGACAGGGCGGTTGAGCAGTTCTTC.

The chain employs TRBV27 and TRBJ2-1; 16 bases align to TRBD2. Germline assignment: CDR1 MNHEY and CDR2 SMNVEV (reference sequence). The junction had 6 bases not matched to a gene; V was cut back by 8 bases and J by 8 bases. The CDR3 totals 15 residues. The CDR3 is CASGGLAGGEDEQFF. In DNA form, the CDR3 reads TGTGCCAGCGGGGGACTAGCGGGGGGGGAGGATGAGCAGTTCTTC.

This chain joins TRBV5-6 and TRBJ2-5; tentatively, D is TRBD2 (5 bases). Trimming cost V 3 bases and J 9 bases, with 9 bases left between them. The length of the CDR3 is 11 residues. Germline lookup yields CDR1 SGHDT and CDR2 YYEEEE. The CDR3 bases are TGTGCCAGCAGCTCCGAGGAGGCCCAGTACTTC. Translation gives CASSSEEAQYF. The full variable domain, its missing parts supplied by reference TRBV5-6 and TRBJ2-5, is DAGVTQSPTHLIKTRGQQVTLRCSPKSGHDTVSWYQQALGQGPQFIFQYYEEEERQRGNFPDRFSGHQFPNYSSELNVNALLLGDSALYLCASSSEEAQYFGPGTRLLVL.

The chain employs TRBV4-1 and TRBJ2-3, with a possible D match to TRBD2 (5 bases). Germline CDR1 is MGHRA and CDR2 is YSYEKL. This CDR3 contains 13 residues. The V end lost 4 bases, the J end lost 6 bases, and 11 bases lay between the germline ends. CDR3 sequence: CASSRGVGDTQYF. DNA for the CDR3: TGCGCCAGCAGCCGGGGAGTGGGGGATACGCAGTATTTT.

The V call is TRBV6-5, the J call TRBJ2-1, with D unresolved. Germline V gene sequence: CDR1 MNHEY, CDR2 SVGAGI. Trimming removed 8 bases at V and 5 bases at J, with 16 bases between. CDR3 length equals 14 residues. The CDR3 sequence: CASSRLGWDNEQFF. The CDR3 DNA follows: TGTGCCAGCTCTAGACTGGGATGGGACAATGAGCAGTTCTTC.

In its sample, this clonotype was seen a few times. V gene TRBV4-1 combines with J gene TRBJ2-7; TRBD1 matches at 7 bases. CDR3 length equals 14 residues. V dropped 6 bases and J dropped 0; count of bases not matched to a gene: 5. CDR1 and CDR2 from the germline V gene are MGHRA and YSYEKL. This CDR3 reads CASRQQGSSYEQYF. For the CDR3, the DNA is TGCGCCAGCAGACAACAGGGGAGCTCCTACGAGCAGTACTTC.

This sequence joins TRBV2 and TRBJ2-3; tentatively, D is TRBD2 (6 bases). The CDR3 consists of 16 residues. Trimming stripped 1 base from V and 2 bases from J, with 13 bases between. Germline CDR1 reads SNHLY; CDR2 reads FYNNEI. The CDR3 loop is CASSEGVSGVTDTQYF. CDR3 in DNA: TGTGCCAGCAGTGAAGGGGTCTCGGGGGTCACAGATACGCAGTATTTT.

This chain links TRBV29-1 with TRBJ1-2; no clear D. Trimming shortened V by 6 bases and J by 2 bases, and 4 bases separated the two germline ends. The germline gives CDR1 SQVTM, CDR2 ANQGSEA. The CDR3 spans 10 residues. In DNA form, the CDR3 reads TGCAGCGTCACGAACTATGGCTACACCTTC. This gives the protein CSVTNYGYTF. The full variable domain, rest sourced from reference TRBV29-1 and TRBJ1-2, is SAVISQKPSRDICQRGTSLTIQCQVDSQVTMMFWYRQQPGQSLTLIATANQGSEATYESGFVIDKFPISRPNLTFSTLTVSNMSPEDSSIYLCSVTNYGYTFGSGTRLTVV.

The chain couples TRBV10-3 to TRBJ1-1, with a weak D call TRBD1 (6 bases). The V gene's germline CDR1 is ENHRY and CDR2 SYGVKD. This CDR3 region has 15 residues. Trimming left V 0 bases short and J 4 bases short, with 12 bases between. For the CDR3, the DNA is TGTGCCATCAGTGAGTCGGTAGGGGGTGGCACTGAAGCTTTCTTT. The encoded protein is CAISESVGGGTEAFF.

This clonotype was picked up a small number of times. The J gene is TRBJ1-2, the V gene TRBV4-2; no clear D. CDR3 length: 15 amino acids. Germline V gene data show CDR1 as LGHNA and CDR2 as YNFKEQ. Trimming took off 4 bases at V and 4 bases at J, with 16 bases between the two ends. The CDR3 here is CASSPTPPTGYGYTF. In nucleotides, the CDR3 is TGTGCCAGCAGCCCCACTCCCCCGACGGGCTATGGCTACACCTTC.

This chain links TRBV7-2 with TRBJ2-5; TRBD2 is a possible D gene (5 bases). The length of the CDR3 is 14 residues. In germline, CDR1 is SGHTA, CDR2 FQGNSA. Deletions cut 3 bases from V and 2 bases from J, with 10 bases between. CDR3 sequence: CASSFYREQETQYF. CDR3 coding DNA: TGTGCCAGCAGCTTTTATCGGGAACAAGAGACCCAGTACTTC. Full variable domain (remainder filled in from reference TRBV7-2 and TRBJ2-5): GAGVSQSPSNKVTEKGKDVELRCDPISGHTALYWYRQSLGQGLEFLIYFQGNSAPDKSGLPSDRFSAERTGGSVSTLTIQRTQQEDSAVYLCASSFYREQETQYFGPGTRLLVL.

The CDR3 DNA reads TGCGCCAGCAGCCAAGACTTTTACAGGGGAGGATACATTCAGTACTTC. Protein product: CASSQDFYRGGYIQYF. V gene TRBV4-1 combines with J gene TRBJ2-4, with D possibly matching TRBD1 (7 bases). Germline loops: CDR1 MGHRA, CDR2 YSYEKL. The CDR3 totals 16 residues. Trimming took 0 bases from V and 8 from J, leaving 17 bases between them.

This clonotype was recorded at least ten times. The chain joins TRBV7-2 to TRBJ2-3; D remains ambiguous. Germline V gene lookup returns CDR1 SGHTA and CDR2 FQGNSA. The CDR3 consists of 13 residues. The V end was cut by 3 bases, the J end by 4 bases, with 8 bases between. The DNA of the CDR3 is TGTGCCAGCAGCTTTTCGCTGGCAGATACGCAGTATTTT. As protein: CASSFSLADTQYF.

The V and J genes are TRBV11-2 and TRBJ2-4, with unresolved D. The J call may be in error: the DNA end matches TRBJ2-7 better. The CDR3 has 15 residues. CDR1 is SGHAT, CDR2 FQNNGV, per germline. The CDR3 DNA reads TGTGCCAGCAGCTTAGAGGGTAGCCTCTCATACGAGCAGTACTTC. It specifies CASSLEGSLSYEQYF.

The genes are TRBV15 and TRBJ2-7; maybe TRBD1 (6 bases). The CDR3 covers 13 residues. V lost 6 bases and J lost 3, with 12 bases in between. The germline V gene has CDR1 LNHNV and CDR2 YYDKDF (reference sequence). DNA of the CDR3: TGTGCCACCAGGAGCTCGGACAGCTACGAGCAGTACTTC. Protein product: CATRSSDSYEQYF.

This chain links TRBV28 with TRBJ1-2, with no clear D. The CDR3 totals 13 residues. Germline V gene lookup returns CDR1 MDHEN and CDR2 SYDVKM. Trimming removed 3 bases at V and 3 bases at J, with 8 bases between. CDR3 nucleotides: TGTGCCAGCAGTTTCAGCGTCGACTATGGCTACACCTTC. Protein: CASSFSVDYGYTF.

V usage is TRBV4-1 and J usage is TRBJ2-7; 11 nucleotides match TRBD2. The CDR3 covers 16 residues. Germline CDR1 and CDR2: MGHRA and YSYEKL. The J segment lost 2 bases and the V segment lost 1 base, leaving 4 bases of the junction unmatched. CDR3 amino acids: CASSQGLAGTAYEQYF. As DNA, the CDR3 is TGCGCCAGCAGCCAAGGACTAGCGGGGACCGCCTACGAGCAGTACTTC.

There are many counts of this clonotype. In DNA, the CDR3 is TGTGCCAGCAGTCCCCTCATCGGGGGGCGGGGGTACTACAATGAGCAGTTCTTC. This gives the protein CASSPLIGGRGYYNEQFF. The chain combines TRBV28 with TRBJ2-1, with a weak D call TRBD2 (7 bases). Between the trimmed V and J ends, which lost 5 bases and 3 bases, there was a span of 23 bases. Germline V gene sequence: CDR1 MDHEN, CDR2 SYDVKM. The CDR3 has 18 amino acids.

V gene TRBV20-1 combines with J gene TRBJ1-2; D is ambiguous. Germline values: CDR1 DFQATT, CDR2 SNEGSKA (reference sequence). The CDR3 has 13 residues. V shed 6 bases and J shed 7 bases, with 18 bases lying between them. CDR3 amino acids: CSAPTSAGFGYTF. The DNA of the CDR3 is TGCAGTGCCCCCACGTCGGCGGGTTTTGGCTACACCTTC.

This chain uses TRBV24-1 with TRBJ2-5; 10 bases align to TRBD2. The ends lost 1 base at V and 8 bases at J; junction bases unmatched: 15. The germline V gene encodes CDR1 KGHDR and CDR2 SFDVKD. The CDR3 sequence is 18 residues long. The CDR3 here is CATSDFPASGGIQGTQYF. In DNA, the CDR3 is TGTGCCACCAGTGATTTCCCGGCTAGCGGGGGCATTCAAGGCACCCAGTACTTC.

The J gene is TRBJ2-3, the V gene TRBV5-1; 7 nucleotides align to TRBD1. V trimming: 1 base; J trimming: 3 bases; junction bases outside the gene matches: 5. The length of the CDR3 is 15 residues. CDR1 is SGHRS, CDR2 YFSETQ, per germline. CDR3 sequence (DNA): TGCGCCAGCAGCTTGACCCAGGGGGAAACAGATACGCAGTATTTT. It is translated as CASSLTQGETDTQYF.

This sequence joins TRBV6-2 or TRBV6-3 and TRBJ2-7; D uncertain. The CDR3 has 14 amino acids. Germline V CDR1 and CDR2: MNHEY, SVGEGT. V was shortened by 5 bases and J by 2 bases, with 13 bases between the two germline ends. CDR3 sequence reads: CASSRRSSTYEQYF. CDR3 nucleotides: TGTGCCAGCAGTCGCCGGAGCAGTACCTACGAGCAGTACTTC.